Below, one T cell receptor beta chain is given with its context. The sample comes from a study of blood T cell repertoires in COVID-19. Trimming removed 1 base from V and 5 bases from J; junction bases left unmatched: 7. This CDR3 region has 15 residues. Germline assignment: CDR1 SGHAT and CDR2 FQNNGV. Using immunoSEQ multiplex PCR, the repertoire was profiled, and TCRdb retains in-frame clones only, with some absent. This table holds 170,000 or so clones, roughly 84% found once. Enrolled through a virtual design, the participants were between 18 and 89 years of age and came from approximately 25 US areas.

The genes are TRBV11-2 and TRBJ2-7; the match to TRBD1 covers 8 bases. Sample: PBMCs or T cells enriched from blood (not recorded which). This clonotype was obtained from a woman between 45 and 65 years old who had recovered from COVID-19. In DNA form, the CDR3 reads TGTGCCAGCAGCTTAGTAACAGGGGGTAAGAACGAGCAGTACTTC. This codes for CASSLVTGGKNEQYF.